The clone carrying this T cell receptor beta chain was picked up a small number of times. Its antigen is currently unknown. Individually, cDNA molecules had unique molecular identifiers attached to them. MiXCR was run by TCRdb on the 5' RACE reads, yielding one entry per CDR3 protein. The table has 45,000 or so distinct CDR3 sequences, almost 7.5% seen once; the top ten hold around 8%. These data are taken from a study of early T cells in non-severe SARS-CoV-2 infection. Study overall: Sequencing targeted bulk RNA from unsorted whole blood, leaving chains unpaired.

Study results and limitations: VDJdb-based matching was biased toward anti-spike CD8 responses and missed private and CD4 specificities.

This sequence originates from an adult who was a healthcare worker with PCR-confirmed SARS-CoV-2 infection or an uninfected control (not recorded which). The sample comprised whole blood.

CDR3 sequence reads: CAIRPSGATDTQYF. The CDR3 nucleotides are TGTGCCATCAGACCTAGCGGAGCCACAGATACGCAGTATTTT. The chain recombines TRBV10-3 with TRBJ2-3; 7 bases line up with TRBD2. Germline V gene sequence: CDR1 ENHRY, CDR2 SYGVKD. CDR3 length equals 14 residues. The ends lost 6 bases at V and 2 bases at J; junction bases unmatched: 5.